A selection of T cell receptor beta chains follows, all from one sample in a study of Ad26.COV2.S vaccination and SARS-CoV-2 variants. Some clones are missing from TCRdb's copy, which holds only in-frame ones; the method was immunoSEQ multiplex PCR. Found here are hundreds of thousands of clones, approximately 90% of them singletons; the top ten hold around 5%. This specimen was peripheral blood, taken in a trial of Ad26.COV2.S vaccine versus placebo. The receptors come from a person aged 18-60 years who received the Ad26.COV2.S COVID-19 vaccine or a placebo. CDR3s leave out the opening cysteine and the closing phenylalanine or tryptophan.

j_gene	v_gene	CDR3aa
TRBJ1-4	TRBV6-5	ASSYRQNEKLF
TRBJ1-1	TRBV5-1	ASSLGLRGTTEAF
TRBJ2-7	TRBV28	ASSLFSDYEQY
TRBJ2-1	TRBV6-4	ASSDHGLAGSSYNEQF
TRBJ1-5	TRBV28	ASNTIRDRGSNQPQH
TRBJ2-2	TRBV28	ASSFLAGGTDTGELF
TRBJ2-5	TRBV7-9	ASSRQETQY
TRBJ2-3	TRBV4-2	ASSQDLLAAASTDTQY
TRBJ2-7	TRBV7-3	ASSLNPPEGLVLVVSLPEQY
TRBJ2-4	TRBV7-2	ASSPPDRGRGNIQY
TRBJ2-7	TRBV5-6	ASSLRTGNYYEQY
TRBJ1-6	TRBV11-2	ASSLYPGFNSPLH
TRBJ1-5	TRBV6-1	ASSEGENSNQPQH
TRBJ1-4	TRBV11-1	ASSPNGGLENEKLF
TRBJ1-5	TRBV19	ASSIRAGGVQPQH
TRBJ2-6	TRBV28	ASSFSGAGANVLT
TRBJ1-1	TRBV29-1	SVGESTKAF